A single T cell receptor (beta chain) is shown here with its context. The V gene's germline CDR1 is SGHRS and CDR2 YFSETQ. The CDR3 extends over 16 amino acids. With V trimmed by 0 bases and J by 5 bases, 7 bases remained unmatched. This record comes from a study of blood T cell repertoires in COVID-19. Across the whole study: COVID-19 samples collected from the United States, Italy and Spain covered acute and convalescent phases. Sample material is recorded as cDNA or gDNA derived from T cells, B-cell-depleted T cells, or PBMCs.

Original processing notes: Nucleated cell number was recorded as an estimate derived from reference gene primer amplification. Using immunoSEQ multiplex PCR, the repertoire was profiled, and TCRdb retains in-frame clones only, with some absent. That table is the source of V, J and clone size, and D and trimming were worked out from the DNA. The table includes approximately 360,000 clones, around 87% detected once. Participants' reported clinical history set cohort assignment. The V gene is TRBV5-1, the J gene TRBJ2-5; 10 bases line up with TRBD2. This TCR came from a man aged 40-49 years in a cohort exposed to, infected with or recovered from COVID-19 (not recorded which). Sequencing was carried out using PBMCs or T cells enriched from blood (not recorded which). The CDR3 DNA is TGCGCCAGCAGCTTGGAGGCTAGCGGGAGTTCGGAGACCCAGTACTTC. Its protein is CASSLEASGSSETQYF.